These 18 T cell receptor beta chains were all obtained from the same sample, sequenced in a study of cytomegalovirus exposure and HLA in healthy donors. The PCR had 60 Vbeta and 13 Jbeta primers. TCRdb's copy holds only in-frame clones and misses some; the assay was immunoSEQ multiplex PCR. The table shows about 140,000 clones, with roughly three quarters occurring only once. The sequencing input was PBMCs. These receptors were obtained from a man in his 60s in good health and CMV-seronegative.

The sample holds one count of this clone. The CDR3 here is CASSYGLGELFF. The CDR3 bases are TGTGCCAGCAGTTACGGCCTCGGGGAGCTGTTTTTT. The chain couples TRBV6-5 to TRBJ2-2; D is uncertain. CDR3 length equals 12 residues. V lost 2 bases, J lost 7 bases, and 5 bases lay in between. CDR1 and CDR2 from the germline V gene are MNHEY and SVGAGI.

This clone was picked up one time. In DNA form, the CDR3 reads TGTGCCAGCAGCCCCGGACTAGCGGGGGACACAGATACGCAGTATTTT. Translation gives CASSPGLAGDTDTQYF. This sequence joins TRBV7-3 and TRBJ2-3, with 13 nucleotides matching TRBD2. J lost 2 bases, V lost 5 bases, and 4 bases had no gene match. Germline CDR1 reads SGHTA; CDR2 reads FQGTGA. The CDR3 loop spans 16 amino acids.

The CDR3 DNA sequence: TGTGCCAGTAGTATTGGCGGGACAGCCGACTACGAGCAGTACTTC. Its protein product is CASSIGGTADYEQYF. This sequence joins TRBV19 and TRBJ2-7; D is perhaps TRBD1 (7 bases). Trimming shortened V by 3 bases and J by 3 bases, and 15 bases separated the two germline ends. CDR1 and CDR2 from the germline V gene are LNHDA and SQIVND (reference sequence). The CDR3 loop spans 15 amino acids.

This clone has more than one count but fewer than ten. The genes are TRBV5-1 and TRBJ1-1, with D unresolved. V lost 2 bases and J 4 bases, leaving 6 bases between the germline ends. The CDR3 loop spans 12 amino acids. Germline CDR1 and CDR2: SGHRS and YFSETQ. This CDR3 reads CASSFGATEAFF. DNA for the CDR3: TGCGCCAGCAGCTTCGGAGCCACTGAAGCTTTCTTT. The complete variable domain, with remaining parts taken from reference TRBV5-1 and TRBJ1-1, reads KAGVTQTPRYLIKTRGQQVTLSCSPISGHRSVSWYQQTPGQGLQFLFEYFSETQRNKGNFPGRFSGRQFSNSRSEMNVSTLELGDSALYLCASSFGATEAFFGQGTRLTVV.

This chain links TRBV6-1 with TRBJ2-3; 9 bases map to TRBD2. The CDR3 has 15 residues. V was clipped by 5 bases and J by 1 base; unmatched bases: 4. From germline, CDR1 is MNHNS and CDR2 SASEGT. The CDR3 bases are TGTGCCAGCAGTCAAGTAGCGGGGGGCACAGATACGCAGTATTTT. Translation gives CASSQVAGGTDTQYF.

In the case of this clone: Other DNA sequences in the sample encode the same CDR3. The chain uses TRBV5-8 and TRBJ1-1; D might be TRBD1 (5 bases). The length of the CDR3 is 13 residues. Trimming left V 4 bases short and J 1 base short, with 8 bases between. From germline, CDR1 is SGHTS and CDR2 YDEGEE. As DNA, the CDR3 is TGTGCCAGCAGCCTCGACAGGAACACTGAAGCTTTCTTT. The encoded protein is CASSLDRNTEAFF.

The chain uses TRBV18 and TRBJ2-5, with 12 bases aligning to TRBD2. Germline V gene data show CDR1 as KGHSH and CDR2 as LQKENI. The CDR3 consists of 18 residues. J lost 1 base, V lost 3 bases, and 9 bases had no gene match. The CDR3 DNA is TGTGCCAGCTCACCGGTAAGACTAGCGGGAGCGCTCCAAGAGACCCAGTACTTC. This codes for CASSPVRLAGALQETQYF.

CDR3 amino acids: CASSITGGDYGYTF. CDR3 in DNA: TGTGCCAGTAGTATTACAGGGGGTGACTATGGCTACACCTTC. This chain connects TRBV19 to TRBJ1-2; 8 nucleotides match TRBD1. CDR3 length equals 14 residues. The germline V gene encodes CDR1 LNHDA and CDR2 SQIVND (reference sequence). V gave up 3 bases and J gave up 3 bases; unmatched junction bases: 3.

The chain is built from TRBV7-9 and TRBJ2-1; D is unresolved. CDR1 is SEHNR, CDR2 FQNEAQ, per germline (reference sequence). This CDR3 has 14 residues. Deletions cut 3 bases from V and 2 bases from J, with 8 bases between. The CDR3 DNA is TGTGCCAGCAGCTTCAGTTGGCCCTACAATGAGCAGTTCTTC. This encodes CASSFSWPYNEQFF.

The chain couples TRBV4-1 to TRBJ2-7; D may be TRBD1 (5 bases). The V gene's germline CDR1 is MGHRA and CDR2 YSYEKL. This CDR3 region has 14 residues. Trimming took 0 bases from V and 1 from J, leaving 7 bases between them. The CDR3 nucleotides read TGCGCCAGCAGCCAAGAGGGGCGTTCCTACGAGCAGTACTTC. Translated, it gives CASSQEGRSYEQYF.

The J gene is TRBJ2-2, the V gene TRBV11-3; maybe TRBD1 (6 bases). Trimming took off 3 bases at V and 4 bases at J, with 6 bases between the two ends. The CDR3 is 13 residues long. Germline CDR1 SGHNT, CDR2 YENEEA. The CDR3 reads CASSLTGTGELFF. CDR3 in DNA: TGTGCCAGCAGCTTGACAGGCACCGGGGAGCTGTTTTTT.

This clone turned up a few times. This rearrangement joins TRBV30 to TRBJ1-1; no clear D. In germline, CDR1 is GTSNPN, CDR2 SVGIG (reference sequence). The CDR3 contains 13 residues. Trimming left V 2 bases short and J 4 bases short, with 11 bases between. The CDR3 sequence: CAWSIQLSTEAFF. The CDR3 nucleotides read TGTGCCTGGAGTATACAGTTGAGCACTGAAGCTTTCTTT.

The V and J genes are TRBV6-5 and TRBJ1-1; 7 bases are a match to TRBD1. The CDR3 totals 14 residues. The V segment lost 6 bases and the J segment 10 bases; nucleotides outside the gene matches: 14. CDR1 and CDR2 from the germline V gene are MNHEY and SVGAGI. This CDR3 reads CASRLRTTGDGAFF. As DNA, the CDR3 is TGTGCCAGCAGACTTCGTACTACAGGGGACGGAGCTTTCTTT.

CDR3 in DNA: TGCAGCGTTGCCCTCGGGACTAGCGGGAGGAGTGGAGATACGCAGTATTTT. Translation gives CSVALGTSGRSGDTQYF. The rearrangement uses TRBV29-1 and TRBJ2-3; TRBD2 agrees at 15 bases. V lost 4 bases, J lost 5 bases, and 10 bases stayed unmatched. The CDR3 has 17 residues. Germline CDR1 reads SQVTM; CDR2 reads ANQGSEA.

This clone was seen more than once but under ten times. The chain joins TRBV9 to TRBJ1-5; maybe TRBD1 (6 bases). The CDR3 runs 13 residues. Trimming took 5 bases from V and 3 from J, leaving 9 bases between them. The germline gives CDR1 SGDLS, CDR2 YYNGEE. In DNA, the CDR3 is TGTGCCAGCAGTCGGACAGACAATCAGCCCCAGCATTTT. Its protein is CASSRTDNQPQHF.

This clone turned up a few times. CDR3 sequence reads: CASRDRQGGGYTF. The CDR3 DNA reads TGTGCCAGCAGGGACAGACAGGGCGGCGGCTACACCTTC. The gene calls are TRBV7-3 and TRBJ1-2; 7 bases agree with TRBD1. J lost 8 bases, V lost 6 bases, and 9 bases had no gene match. This CDR3 is 13 amino acids long. Germline-derived CDR1 and CDR2 are SGHTA and FQGTGA.

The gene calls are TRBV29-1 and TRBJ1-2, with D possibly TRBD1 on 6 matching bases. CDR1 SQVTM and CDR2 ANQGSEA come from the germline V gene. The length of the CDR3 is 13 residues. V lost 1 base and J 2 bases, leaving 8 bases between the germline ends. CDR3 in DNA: TGCAGCGTTGAAGCAGGGGCGAACTATGGCTACACCTTC. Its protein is CSVEAGANYGYTF.

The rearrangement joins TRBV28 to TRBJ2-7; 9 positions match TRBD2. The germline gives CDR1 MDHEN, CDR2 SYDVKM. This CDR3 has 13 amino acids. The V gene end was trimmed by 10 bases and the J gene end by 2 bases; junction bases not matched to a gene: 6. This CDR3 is CATLAGITYEQYF. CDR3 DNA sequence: TGTGCCACCCTAGCGGGAATCACCTACGAGCAGTACTTC.